The 14 T cell receptor beta chains listed next were all sequenced from one sample in a study of blood T cells in healthy people across ages (dated by TCRdb to about 2015). Library method: 5' RACE. The second PCR ran for roughly 7 to 12 cycles and used a J-beta primer mix along with a sample-barcoded 5' primer. TCRdb reworked the public reads: Q25 trimming with fastp, MiXCR clone assembly, productive beta chains retained. A single entry per CDR3 protein holds the most common genes and DNA from its merged rows. This sample holds approximately 2,000,000 distinct CDR3 sequences; 35% to 50% were observed only once. Together, the top ten hold about 23% of the sample. The sequenced sample was blood. These receptors all come from a human donor in good health.

This clonotype was recorded a few times. This chain uses TRBV7-9 with TRBJ2-5; D is perhaps TRBD1 or TRBD2 (5 bases each). The CDR3 contains 14 residues. Trimming pared 4 bases from V and 2 bases from J, leaving 11 bases between. The germline V gene encodes CDR1 SEHNR and CDR2 FQNEAQ (reference sequence). This CDR3 reads CASSYPGPQETQYF. CDR3 sequence (DNA): TGTGCCAGCAGCTACCCGGGACCTCAAGAGACCCAGTACTTC.

CDR3 sequence: CASTTLAGGPNEQFF. The CDR3 bases are TGTGCCAGCACCACGCTAGCGGGGGGGCCCAATGAGCAGTTCTTC. The V and J genes are TRBV11-2 and TRBJ2-1, with TRBD2 identical over 12 bases. Germline trimming cut 7 bases from V and 6 bases from J; bases unmatched to any gene: 7. The CDR3 spans 15 residues. Germline CDR1 reads SGHAT; CDR2 reads FQNNGV.

The rearrangement links TRBV10-3 to TRBJ1-2, with D unresolved. This CDR3 is 12 amino acids long. V was cut by 2 bases and J by 5 bases, with 6 bases left in between. Germline V gene sequence: CDR1 ENHRY, CDR2 SYGVKD. The CDR3 region has the DNA TGTGCCATCAGTGAGCCTCAATATGGCTACACCTTC. Encoded protein: CAISEPQYGYTF.

The CDR3 loop is CASANRGTEAFF. DNA of the CDR3: TGTGCTAGTGCCAATAGAGGGACTGAAGCTTTCTTT. This sequence joins TRBV12-5 and TRBJ1-1, with unresolved D. Deletions cut 7 bases from V and 5 bases from J, with 11 bases between. This CDR3 comprises 12 residues. The germline V gene has CDR1 LGHNT and CDR2 FRNRAP.

The CDR3 sequence: CASSQELAGDQPQHF. Written as DNA, the CDR3 is TGCGCCAGCAGCCAAGAATTGGCAGGGGATCAGCCCCAGCATTTT. The rearrangement uses TRBV4-3 and TRBJ1-5; D is perhaps TRBD1 (6 bases). V gave up 0 bases and J gave up 5 bases, with 11 bases separating them. Germline loops: CDR1 LGHNA, CDR2 YSLEER. The CDR3 consists of 15 residues.

The V gene is TRBV7-9, the J gene TRBJ2-3; weak D call: TRBD1 (5 bases). V dropped 5 bases and J dropped 2 bases, with 17 bases sitting between them. The length of the CDR3 is 16 residues. The V gene's germline CDR1 is SEHNR and CDR2 FQNEAQ (reference sequence). The CDR3 coding sequence is TGTGCCAGCAGCCCAGGGCAGGAGATATCCACAGATACGCAGTATTTT. It yields the protein CASSPGQEISTDTQYF.

The chain recombines TRBV7-2 with TRBJ1-1; D call uncertain. Germline lookup yields CDR1 SGHTA and CDR2 FQGNSA. The V end was cut by 2 bases, the J end by 6 bases, with 19 bases between. CDR3 length: 16 amino acids. Here the CDR3 reads CASSLFPRSGGSEAFF. CDR3 coding DNA: TGTGCCAGCAGCTTATTCCCGAGAAGTGGCGGATCTGAAGCTTTCTTT.

The rearrangement uses TRBV29-1 and TRBJ1-2, with TRBD1 as a possible D gene (5 bases). The CDR3 covers 13 residues. The V gene's germline CDR1 is SQVTM and CDR2 ANQGSEA. V lost 7 bases and J 2 bases, leaving 14 bases between the germline ends. The CDR3 DNA reads TGCAGCGCCCCGAGCAGGGCAAACTATGGCTACACCTTC. Encoded protein: CSAPSRANYGYTF.

The chain combines TRBV14 with TRBJ2-4; D gene ambiguous. Deletions cut 1 base from V and 0 bases from J, with 10 bases between. Germline CDR1 reads SGHDN; CDR2 reads FVKESK. The CDR3 has 16 amino acids. The CDR3 nucleotides are TGTGCCAGCAGCCAAGGATCGTCCCTAGCCAAAAACATTCAGTACTTC. Translated: CASSQGSSLAKNIQYF.

The CDR3 nucleotides are TGCGCCAGCTCCACGGATCAATTCTACGAGCAGTACTTC. Translation: CASSTDQFYEQYF. The chain employs TRBV5-1 and TRBJ2-7; D unclear. CDR3 size: 13 residues. Trimming left V 7 bases short and J 3 bases short, with 14 bases between. Germline V gene data show CDR1 as SGHRS and CDR2 as YFSETQ.

The chain couples TRBV5-1 to TRBJ1-2, with a weak D call TRBD1 (5 bases). Trimming pared 4 bases from V and 0 bases from J, leaving 13 bases between. This CDR3 is 15 amino acids long. Germline V gene sequence: CDR1 SGHRS, CDR2 YFSETQ. Here the CDR3 reads CASSNIQATNYGYTF. CDR3 DNA: TGCGCCAGCAGCAATATACAGGCGACTAACTATGGCTACACCTTC.

This clonotype was seen a handful of times. V gene TRBV12-3 or TRBV12-4 combines with J gene TRBJ2-1; D perhaps matches TRBD2 (6 bases). V lost 4 bases to trimming and J lost 7 bases, with 20 bases between them. The CDR3 extends over 16 amino acids. The CDR3 region has the DNA TGTGCCAGCAGTTCCCTCGGGAGACAAGGGAGGAATGAGCAGTTCTTC. The encoded protein is CASSSLGRQGRNEQFF.

The chain uses TRBV4-2 and TRBJ1-2; no definite D call. Germline V lookup: CDR1 LGHNA, CDR2 YNFKEQ. This CDR3 spans 17 amino acids. Trimming cost V 4 bases and J 1 base, with 19 bases left between them. The CDR3: CASSPGPVEAYNYGYTF. CDR3 in DNA: TGTGCCAGCAGCCCAGGTCCAGTTGAAGCTTATAACTATGGCTACACCTTC.

This clonotype was observed once. This rearrangement joins TRBV12-3 or TRBV12-4 to TRBJ1-1, with D uncertain. The V and J ends lost 3 bases and 5 bases respectively, with 10 bases between them. There are 13 residues in the CDR3. CDR3 in DNA: TGTGCCAGCAGTTTGTTGAGGAGAACTGAAGCTTTCTTT. Translating gives CASSLLRRTEAFF.